The 26 T cell receptor beta chains presented below share a single source sample, sequenced in a study of T cells after yellow fever vaccination. One entry per CDR3 protein, called by TCRdb with MiXCR from the 5' RACE reads. The table shows around 600,000 distinct CDR3 sequences, with 12% occurring only once. The input for sequencing was PBMCs, taken on the day of the yellow fever booster vaccination. These receptors all come from a man aged 25 to 40 who received the YFV17D yellow fever vaccine.

This clonotype has a handful of counts. The chain carries TRBV20-1 and TRBJ2-7, with 10 bases lining up with TRBD2. V trimming: 2 bases; J trimming: 6 bases; junction bases outside the gene matches: 10. CDR3 length equals 15 residues. From germline, CDR1 is DFQATT and CDR2 SNEGSKA (reference sequence). The CDR3 region is CSARISGRPPGEQYF. CDR3 bases: TGCAGTGCTAGAATTAGCGGGAGGCCGCCCGGCGAGCAGTACTTC.

The chain uses TRBV11-2 and TRBJ2-7, with TRBD1 matching 9 bases. The ends lost 5 bases at V and 6 bases at J; junction bases unmatched: 8. CDR1 is SGHAT, CDR2 FQNNGV, per germline. The CDR3 loop spans 14 amino acids. The CDR3 DNA sequence: TGTGCCAGCAGCCCCGGGACAGGGCCCTCCGAGCAGTACTTC. This translates into CASSPGTGPSEQYF.

The rearrangement links TRBV6-4 to TRBJ2-3; D is unclear. V lost 5 bases and J lost 9, with 15 bases in between. The CDR3 is 13 amino acids. Germline-derived CDR1 and CDR2 are MRHNA and SNTAGT. The CDR3 region is CASSPDGLVTQYF. The CDR3 coding sequence is TGTGCCAGCAGTCCGGATGGGCTAGTAACGCAGTATTTT.

This clonotype was seen a handful of times. This chain uses TRBV6-6 with TRBJ2-7; D unresolved. Germline V gene sequence: CDR1 MNHNY, CDR2 SVGAGI (reference sequence). V lost 0 bases and J 7 bases, leaving 7 bases between the germline ends. The CDR3 is 12 residues long. CDR3 sequence reads: CASSYSSSEQYF. CDR3 DNA sequence: TGTGCCAGCAGTTACTCGAGTTCTGAGCAGTACTTC.

This clonotype showed up just a few times. The rearrangement links TRBV5-1 to TRBJ2-2, with TRBD2 matching over 12 bases. Germline V lookup: CDR1 SGHRS, CDR2 YFSETQ. V shed 5 bases, J shed 5 bases, and the junction held 7 bases outside the gene matches. The CDR3 contains 16 residues. The CDR3 DNA reads as TGCGCCAGCAGGGCCGGGACTAGCGGGCGAACCGGGGAGCTGTTTTTT. This gives the protein CASRAGTSGRTGELFF.

DNA for the CDR3: TGCAGTGTTGAGCGGGGTATGGGGGGCGAGCAGTACTTC. This sequence encodes CSVERGMGGEQYF. This chain joins TRBV20-1 and TRBJ2-7; 7 nucleotides match TRBD2. V lost 7 bases, J lost 6 bases, and 12 bases stayed unmatched. The length of the CDR3 is 13 residues. CDR1 is DFQATT, CDR2 SNEGSKA, per germline (reference sequence).

The rearrangement links TRBV7-2 to TRBJ1-1; 7 bases are shared with TRBD1. This CDR3 region has 18 residues. Germline CDR1 SGHTA, CDR2 FQGNSA. Losses at the gene ends were 3 bases for V and 0 bases for J; bases not matched to a gene: 13. DNA of the CDR3: TGTGCCAGCAGCTTGAGCGGGCAGGGGGGGACCCTGAACACTGAAGCTTTCTTT. Protein product: CASSLSGQGGTLNTEAFF.

In this sample, this clonotype turned up a few times. CDR3 protein: CASSLGLAGEITYNEQFF. The DNA for the CDR3 is TGTGCCAGCAGCTTGGGACTAGCGGGAGAGATTACCTACAATGAGCAGTTCTTC. The chain employs TRBV11-2 and TRBJ2-1; 14 bases map to TRBD2. V was pared by 3 bases and J by 2 bases, with 6 bases of the junction left unmatched. Germline V gives CDR1 SGHAT, CDR2 FQNNGV. This CDR3 has 18 residues. Together with reference TRBV11-2 and TRBJ2-1, the CDR3 gives the full variable domain: EAGVAQSPRYKIIEKRQSVAFWCNPISGHATLYWYQQILGQGPKLLIQFQNNGVVDDSQLPKDRFSAERLKGVDSTLKIQPAKLEDSAVYLCASSLGLAGEITYNEQFFGPGTRLTVL.

With regard to this clonotype: At one boundary the junction diverges from the germline segment, which might be a read error. The chain is built from TRBV4-3 and TRBJ2-3, with 8 bases identical to TRBD1. There are 18 residues in the CDR3. Germline lookup yields CDR1 LGHNA and CDR2 YSLEER. As DNA, the CDR3 is TGCGCCAGCAGCCAAGTCGGGCGACAGGGGTTAATGACAGGTACGCAGTATTTT. Translated: CASSQVGRQGLMTGTQYF.

This clonotype occurred a few times. The rearrangement links TRBV7-2 to TRBJ2-5, with D possibly TRBD1 on 7 matching bases. The CDR3 totals 16 residues. Trimming stripped 1 base from V and 6 bases from J, with 18 bases between. Germline V lookup: CDR1 SGHTA, CDR2 FQGNSA. CDR3 nucleotides: TGTGCCAGCAGCTTAGAAATTTGGGCAGGGGGGCAGACCCAGTACTTC. Translated: CASSLEIWAGGQTQYF.

The rearrangement uses TRBV12-3 or TRBV12-4 and TRBJ1-5; weak D call: TRBD1 (5 bases). Between the trimmed V and J ends, which lost 5 bases and 3 bases, there was a span of 17 bases. The CDR3 totals 16 residues. CDR3 in DNA: TGTGCCAGCAGTCGCCAAGGGGTGGGTATCAATCAGCCCCAGCATTTT. Translating gives CASSRQGVGINQPQHF.

The rearrangement links TRBV6-5 to TRBJ2-1, with D possibly being TRBD1 (5 bases). The germline V and J ends were trimmed by 0 bases and 8 bases, with 14 bases remaining between them. Germline-derived CDR1 and CDR2 are MNHEY and SVGAGI. The CDR3 has 15 amino acids. The CDR3 DNA reads as TGTGCCAGCAGTTACTCGTGGCGACAGTCCCATGAGCAGTTCTTC. It codes for CASSYSWRQSHEQFF.

This clonotype was seen ten or more times. V is TRBV7-9 and J is TRBJ1-2, with a tentative D call TRBD1 (5 bases). V was trimmed by 5 bases and J by 8 bases, leaving 18 bases between them. This CDR3 is 14 amino acids long. From germline, CDR1 is SEHNR and CDR2 FQNEAQ (reference sequence). DNA for the CDR3: TGTGCCAGCAGCCAGGACACATATGGAGGCGGCTACACCTTC. It specifies CASSQDTYGGGYTF.

This clonotype appeared many times. This chain uses TRBV7-8 with TRBJ2-7, with 13 bases matching TRBD2. V shed 1 base and J 4 bases; nucleotides not matched to a gene: 4. The V gene's germline CDR1 is SGHVS and CDR2 FQNEAQ. This CDR3 spans 16 amino acids. In DNA, the CDR3 is TGTGCCAGCAGCTTAGAAGGGACTAGCGGGATTTACGAGCAGTACTTC. As protein: CASSLEGTSGIYEQYF. The full variable domain, completed using reference TRBV7-8 and TRBJ2-7, is GAGVSQSPRYKVAKRGQDVALRCDPISGHVSLFWYQQALGQGPEFLTYFQNEAQLDKSGLPSDRFFAERPEGSVSTLKIQRTQQEDSAVYLCASSLEGTSGIYEQYFGPGTRLTVT.

This clonotype was recorded a few times. The V and J genes are TRBV20-1 and TRBJ2-4, with D unresolved. V lost 5 bases and J 1 base, leaving 9 bases between the germline ends. The CDR3 consists of 13 residues. Germline CDR1 reads DFQATT; CDR2 reads SNEGSKA (reference sequence). The CDR3 region is CSAAVGAKNIQYF. The CDR3 nucleotides read TGCAGTGCTGCCGTGGGGGCCAAAAACATTCAGTACTTC.

This clonotype was detected ten times or more. The chain employs TRBV5-1 and TRBJ2-1, with 12 nucleotides matching TRBD2. The CDR3 totals 16 residues. Germline V gives CDR1 SGHRS, CDR2 YFSETQ. After removal of 7 bases from V and 6 bases from J, the junction contained 11 bases not matched to a gene. The CDR3, as DNA: TGCGCCAGCTACCTGACTAGCGGGAGTCTTGGCAATGAGCAGTTCTTC. It yields the protein CASYLTSGSLGNEQFF.

This chain uses TRBV19 with TRBJ2-7, with D perhaps matching TRBD1 (6 bases). The germline V gene encodes CDR1 LNHDA and CDR2 SQIVND (reference sequence). The ends were cut back, 3 bases at V and 1 base at J, with 13 bases in the middle. This CDR3 has 15 amino acids. CDR3: CASSILLGTSYEQYF. CDR3 bases: TGTGCCAGTAGTATTTTATTGGGGACATCCTACGAGCAGTACTTC. Filled out from reference TRBV19 and TRBJ2-7, the complete variable domain reads DGGITQSPKYLFRKEGQNVTLSCEQNLNHDAMYWYRQDPGQGLRLIYYSQIVNDFQKGDIAEGYSVSREKKESFPLTVTSAQKNPTAFYLCASSILLGTSYEQYFGPGTRLTVT.

The chain's CDR3 is CASSLVRAMEYEQYF. CDR3 coding DNA: TGCGCCAGCAGCTTAGTCAGGGCGATGGAGTACGAGCAGTACTTC. V usage is TRBV5-1 and J usage is TRBJ2-7, with D possibly being TRBD1 (5 bases). This CDR3 is built from 15 residues. From germline, CDR1 is SGHRS and CDR2 YFSETQ. Trimming removed 2 bases from V and 4 bases from J, with 16 bases in between.

The chain is built from TRBV11-3 and TRBJ2-2; tentatively, D is TRBD2 (5 bases). Germline lookup yields CDR1 SGHNT and CDR2 YENEEA. This CDR3 spans 13 amino acids. V was cut by 5 bases and J by 10 bases, with 14 bases left in between. CDR3 sequence: CASSRLPSEELFF. For the CDR3, the DNA is TGTGCCAGCAGCAGACTACCCTCTGAGGAGCTGTTTTTT.

The chain is built from TRBV20-1 and TRBJ1-6, with a tentative D call TRBD1 (5 bases). The ends were cut back, 3 bases at V and 8 bases at J, with 14 bases in the middle. CDR3 length: 14 amino acids. Germline V gene data show CDR1 as DFQATT and CDR2 as SNEGSKA (reference sequence). The CDR3 loop reads CSASPPGRDSPLHF. The CDR3 coding sequence is TGCAGTGCTAGCCCCCCAGGGAGGGATTCACCCCTCCACTTT.

This clonotype was counted a few times. A much larger clone lies one base from this, so it may be a read error. The chain joins TRBV7-2 to TRBJ1-2; D not resolved. CDR1 is SGHTA, CDR2 FQGNSA, per germline. The CDR3 runs to 11 residues. Trimming removed 3 bases at V and 1 base at J, with 0 bases between. This chain's CDR3 is CASSFNYGYTF. CDR3 nucleotides: TGTGCCAGCAGCTTTAACTATGGCTACACCTTC.

This clonotype has a count of ten or more. The V gene is TRBV12-3 or TRBV12-4, the J gene TRBJ2-5; possibly TRBD1 for D (6 bases). CDR3 length: 13 amino acids. The germline V and J ends were trimmed by 1 base and 5 bases, with 8 bases remaining between them. The CDR3 nucleotides are TGTGCCAGCAGTTTAGGGACAGCGGAGACCCAGTACTTC. Translation gives CASSLGTAETQYF.

In this sample, this clonotype turned up a few times. DNA for the CDR3: TGCAGTGCTATAAGCCGGGAGGGGGCGAGCTCCTACAATGAGCAGTTCTTC. It translates to CSAISREGASSYNEQFF. This chain joins TRBV20-1 and TRBJ2-1, with D possibly TRBD2 on 8 matching bases. V was trimmed by 4 bases and J by 0 bases, leaving 19 bases between them. Germline V gene data show CDR1 as DFQATT and CDR2 as SNEGSKA (reference sequence). This CDR3 spans 17 amino acids.

The chain recombines TRBV12-5 with TRBJ2-4; no clear D. Germline lookup yields CDR1 LGHNT and CDR2 FRNRAP. Trimming pared 6 bases from V and 2 bases from J, leaving 14 bases between. The CDR3 is made up of 15 amino acids. The CDR3 nucleotides read TGTGCTAGTGGACCCGACATCCCTCCCAAAAACATTCAGTACTTC. It translates to CASGPDIPPKNIQYF. The full variable domain, its missing parts supplied by reference TRBV12-5 and TRBJ2-4, is DARVTQTPRHKVTEMGQEVTMRCQPILGHNTVFWYRQTMMQGLELLAYFRNRAPLDDSGMPKDRFSAEMPDATLATLKIQPSEPRDSAVYFCASGPDIPPKNIQYFGAGTRLSVL.

V usage is TRBV20-1 and J usage is TRBJ1-2; D perhaps matches TRBD1 (5 bases). The V end lost 4 bases, the J end lost 5 bases, and 11 bases lay between the germline ends. CDR1 is DFQATT and CDR2 is SNEGSKA in the germline V gene (reference sequence). The CDR3 spans 12 residues. The DNA for the CDR3 is TGCAGTGCTATGGGGGATAAGTATGGCTACACCTTC. It codes for CSAMGDKYGYTF.

The sample holds a few counts of this clonotype. This sequence joins TRBV27 and TRBJ2-1; D might be TRBD2 (6 bases). The CDR3 length is 15 residues. Germline CDR1 MNHEY, CDR2 SMNVEV (reference sequence). The V gene lost 1 base and the J gene lost 6 bases, with 13 bases spanning the gap. The CDR3 loop is CASSLFPRGGNEQFF. CDR3 nucleotide sequence: TGTGCCAGCAGTTTATTCCCTAGGGGAGGCAATGAGCAGTTCTTC.